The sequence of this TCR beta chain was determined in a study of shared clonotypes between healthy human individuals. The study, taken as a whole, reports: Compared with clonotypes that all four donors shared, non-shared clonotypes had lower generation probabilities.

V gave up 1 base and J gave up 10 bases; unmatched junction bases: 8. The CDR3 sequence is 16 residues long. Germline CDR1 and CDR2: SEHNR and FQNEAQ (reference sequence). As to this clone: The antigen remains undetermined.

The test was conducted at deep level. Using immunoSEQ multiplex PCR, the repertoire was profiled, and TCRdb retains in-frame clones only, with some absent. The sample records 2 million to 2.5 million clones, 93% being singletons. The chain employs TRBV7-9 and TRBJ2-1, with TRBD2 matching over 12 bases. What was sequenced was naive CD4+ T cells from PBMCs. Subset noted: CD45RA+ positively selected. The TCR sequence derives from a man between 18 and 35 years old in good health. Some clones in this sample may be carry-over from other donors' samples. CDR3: CASSLGLAGGKEEQFF. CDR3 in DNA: TGTGCCAGCAGCTTAGGGCTAGCGGGAGGGAAGGAGGAGCAGTTCTTC.